The sequence of this T cell receptor beta chain was determined in a study of cytomegalovirus exposure and HLA in healthy donors. The ends lost 6 bases at V and 2 bases at J; junction bases unmatched: 10. The CDR3 runs to 16 residues. Germline V gives CDR1 KGHSH, CDR2 LQKENI. Both 60 Vbeta primers and 13 Jbeta primers went into the PCR. TCRdb's table, derived via immunoSEQ multiplex PCR, lists solely in-frame clones and lacks some. The repertoire table contains about 210,000 clones. The chain joins TRBV18 to TRBJ2-3; 8 positions match TRBD2. Sequencing input: PBMCs. The TCR comes from a woman in her 30s in good health and CMV-seropositive. The CDR3 DNA sequence: TGTGCCAGCTCCCCGACTGGCGGGGGGAACACAGATACGCAGTATTTT. Translating it yields CASSPTGGGNTDTQYF.